This entry features one T cell receptor (beta chain) sequence. How the authors handled the data: Reference gene primers were amplified, and this amplification served to estimate nucleated cell counts. Produced via immunoSEQ multiplex PCR; TCRdb's table is partial and in-frame only. Clone size and V and J calls were adopted from that table, with D and trimming inferred from the DNA. The sample yields 99,000 or so clones, roughly four fifths seen once. This CDR3 has 15 residues. The germline V gene encodes CDR1 MGHRA and CDR2 YSYEKL. Between the trimmed V and J ends, which lost 0 bases and 5 bases, there was a span of 14 bases. This record comes from a study of blood T cell repertoires in COVID-19. About the study: COVID-19 samples collected from the United States, Italy and Spain covered acute and convalescent phases.

The chain is built from TRBV4-1 and TRBJ2-7; the D gene is possibly TRBD2 (6 bases). The sequencing sample was made of peripheral blood. This receptor was identified in a woman of 80 years or more with acute or convalescent COVID-19. The CDR3 DNA follows: TGCGCCAGCAGCCAAGATCTCGGAGGGCTTGACGAGCAGTACTTC. This encodes CASSQDLGGLDEQYF.